This T cell receptor beta chain was recorded in a study of read filtering for tumor transcriptome and immune sequencing. Looking at the study overall: Whole-transcriptome libraries were prepared after DNase treatment. Study-wide findings and caveats: Single-read clonotypes: roughly 81% of IR-seq clonotypes (about 4% of reads), 65% to 75% of RNA-seq clonotypes (around 48% of reads).

From roughly 390 ng of RNA, a library with molecular barcoded alpha/delta and beta/gamma adaptors was made. MiXCR, applied by TCRdb to the reads, yields one record per CDR3 protein. Among more than 100,000 distinct CDR3 sequences, roughly 13% were seen once, and the ten largest hold around 8.3%. As to this clonotype: What it binds is not known.

This CDR3 is 14 amino acids long. The V gene lost 1 base and the J gene lost 2 bases, with 9 bases spanning the gap. CDR1 LGHNA and CDR2 YSLEER come from the germline V gene. The sequence came from a donor at least 40 years old with multiple myeloma. The rearrangement uses TRBV4-3 and TRBJ2-7, with D possibly TRBD1 on 5 matching bases. Material: a population of CD138-negative cells sorted from bone marrow. DNA for the CDR3: TGCGCCAGCAGCCAAGTACAGGCTACCTACGAGCAGTACTTC. Its protein is CASSQVQATYEQYF.